Shown below are 27 T cell receptor beta chains from a single sample sequenced in a study of cytotoxic CD8 clonotypes in ibrutinib-treated CLL. Sequencing was performed with immunoSEQ multiplex PCR; in TCRdb, only in-frame clones are kept and a portion is missing. The top ten hold over 5% of the sample, which has about 310,000 clones, more than 65% seen once. The source material was PBMCs, sampled before ibrutinib treatment. The receptors were sampled from a human donor with chronic lymphocytic leukemia.

J is TRBJ2-3 and V is TRBV11-2; D ambiguous. The V gene's germline CDR1 is SGHAT and CDR2 FQNNGV. CDR3 length equals 12 residues. Between the trimmed V and J ends, which lost 5 bases and 1 base, there was a span of 4 bases. For the CDR3, the DNA is TGTGCCAGCAGCCCCGGCACAGATACGCAGTATTTT. This translates into CASSPGTDTQYF.

The V gene is TRBV29-1, the J gene TRBJ1-2; TRBD1 is a possible D gene (6 bases). With 6 bases removed from V and 7 bases from J, the gap between germline ends came to 12 bases. Germline CDR1 reads SQVTM; CDR2 reads ANQGSEA. The CDR3 length is 11 residues. The CDR3: CSVGTWFGYTF. The CDR3 nucleotides are TGCAGCGTGGGGACATGGTTTGGCTACACCTTC. The whole variable domain, remainder taken from reference TRBV29-1 and TRBJ1-2, is SAVISQKPSRDICQRGTSLTIQCQVDSQVTMMFWYRQQPGQSLTLIATANQGSEATYESGFVIDKFPISRPNLTFSTLTVSNMSPEDSSIYLCSVGTWFGYTFGSGTRLTVV.

This clone appeared once. The rearrangement uses TRBV27 and TRBJ1-2; maybe TRBD1 (5 bases). V shed 6 bases and J shed 0 bases, with 8 bases lying between them. Germline-derived CDR1 and CDR2 are MNHEY and SMNVEV (reference sequence). The CDR3 totals 13 residues. CDR3 DNA sequence: TGTGCCAGCAGCCCGACAGCTAACTATGGCTACACCTTC. Residues: CASSPTANYGYTF.

V gene TRBV7-8 combines with J gene TRBJ2-7; possible D gene TRBD2, 5 bases. Germline assignment: CDR1 SGHVS and CDR2 FQNEAQ. The CDR3 has 16 residues. V was pared by 3 bases and J by 5 bases, with 20 bases between. CDR3 sequence reads: CASSFDTGYQVNEQYF. Written as DNA, the CDR3 is TGTGCCAGCAGCTTCGACACGGGATACCAGGTCAACGAGCAGTACTTC.

V gene TRBV4-1 combines with J gene TRBJ1-5; D is unresolved. Germline lookup yields CDR1 MGHRA and CDR2 YSYEKL. V dropped 1 base and J dropped 5 bases, with 12 bases sitting between them. This CDR3 is 15 amino acids long. The CDR3 bases are TGCGCCAGCAGCCAAGTAACAGTGCTCTATCAGCCCCAGCATTTT. This codes for CASSQVTVLYQPQHF.

This clone came up a few times. CDR3 DNA sequence: TGTGCCAGCAGCTTAGTTTCCGGGAGCTACGAGCAGTACTTC. Amino acids: CASSLVSGSYEQYF. V is TRBV7-2 and J is TRBJ2-7, with TRBD2 as a possible D gene (6 bases). The CDR3 extends over 14 amino acids. In germline, CDR1 is SGHTA, CDR2 FQGNSA. Deletions cut 1 base from V and 3 bases from J, with 10 bases between.

The chain carries TRBV19 and TRBJ1-3; D remains ambiguous. This CDR3 is 14 amino acids long. CDR1 is LNHDA, CDR2 SQIVND, per germline (reference sequence). Between the trimmed V and J ends, which lost 3 bases and 4 bases, there was a span of 10 bases. CDR3 coding DNA: TGTGCCAGTAGTATCCAAGTCGCCGGAAACACCATATATTTT. It encodes CASSIQVAGNTIYF.

The chain recombines TRBV11-2 with TRBJ2-3; D uncertain. The CDR3 is made up of 12 amino acids. Germline CDR1 and CDR2: SGHAT and FQNNGV. Deletions cut 5 bases from V and 3 bases from J, with 6 bases between. CDR3 sequence: CASSQETDTQYF. The CDR3 nucleotides read TGTGCCAGCAGCCAAGAGACAGATACGCAGTATTTT.

The CDR3 loop is CASSAGGSSGNTIYF. The CDR3 DNA follows: TGTGCCAGCAGCGCAGGGGGCTCCTCTGGAAACACCATATATTTT. The chain employs TRBV9 and TRBJ1-3; 8 nucleotides agree with TRBD1. Germline CDR1 reads SGDLS; CDR2 reads YYNGEE. After removal of 3 bases from V and 0 bases from J, the junction contained 2 bases not matched to a gene. This CDR3 contains 15 residues.

The chain links TRBV9 to TRBJ2-7; 8 bases align to TRBD2. Germline V gives CDR1 SGDLS, CDR2 YYNGEE. This CDR3 comprises 14 residues. The ends lost 2 bases at V and 1 base at J; junction bases unmatched: 2. The CDR3, as DNA: TGTGCCAGCAGCGTTTCGGGAGGGTCCTACGAGCAGTACTTC. Amino acids: CASSVSGGSYEQYF.

The CDR3 coding sequence is TGTGCCTGGCAAACCGGGACATTTAACAATGAGCAGTTCTTC. As protein: CAWQTGTFNNEQFF. The chain recombines TRBV30 with TRBJ2-1; a weak D match, TRBD1 (6 bases). CDR1 and CDR2 (germline): GTSNPN, SVGIG (reference sequence). V was shortened by 5 bases and J by 5 bases, with 16 bases between the two germline ends. The CDR3 contains 14 residues.

This clone was found many times. The rearrangement joins TRBV2 to TRBJ1-1, with D perhaps matching TRBD1 (5 bases). CDR3 size: 15 residues. CDR1 SNHLY and CDR2 FYNNEI come from the germline V gene. The V and J ends lost 2 bases and 2 bases respectively, with 12 bases between them. The CDR3 loop reads CASSEFAGRNTEAFF. As DNA, the CDR3 is TGTGCCAGCAGTGAATTTGCAGGGAGAAACACTGAAGCTTTCTTT.

This chain connects TRBV7-9 to TRBJ2-7, with D possibly TRBD2 on 7 matching bases. V was trimmed by 6 bases and J by 3 bases, leaving 21 bases between them. The CDR3 length is 16 residues. In germline, CDR1 is SEHNR, CDR2 FQNEAQ (reference sequence). CDR3 DNA sequence: TGTGCCAGCAGGGACGAAGGGGGACTATCGAACTACGAGCAGTACTTC. Translating gives CASRDEGGLSNYEQYF.

With respect to this clone: The junction differs from germline at one of its ends, possibly a read error. This chain uses TRBV2 with TRBJ1-1; 7 bases fit TRBD1. The germline gives CDR1 SNHLY, CDR2 FYNNEI. The CDR3 spans 16 residues. The CDR3 region is CASSERAGGSNTEAFF. The CDR3 DNA reads as TGTGCCAGCAGTGAGCGGGCAGGGGGTTCGAACACTGAGGCTTTCTTT.

J is TRBJ2-1 and V is TRBV5-4; TRBD1 aligns across 8 bases. The CDR3 has 17 residues. CDR1 and CDR2 (germline): SGHNT, YYREEE (reference sequence). Losses at the gene ends were 2 bases for V and 9 bases for J; bases not matched to a gene: 16. This CDR3 is CASSLPPPGDRLTEQFF. The CDR3 nucleotides read TGTGCCAGCAGCTTACCCCCGCCGGGGGACAGGTTGACTGAGCAGTTCTTC.

This chain joins TRBV27 and TRBJ2-3, with 13 bases lining up with TRBD2. The CDR3 has 17 residues. V gave up 4 bases and J gave up 5 bases; unmatched junction bases: 9. Germline V lookup: CDR1 MNHEY, CDR2 SMNVEV (reference sequence). The CDR3 loop is CASSSPTSGRLRDTQYF. DNA for the CDR3: TGTGCCAGCAGTTCCCCGACTAGCGGGAGGTTGAGAGATACGCAGTATTTT.

This clone occurred a few times. The chain is built from TRBV7-2 and TRBJ1-4, with D possibly being TRBD1 (6 bases). Germline CDR1 and CDR2: SGHTA and FQGNSA. V was shortened by 1 base and J by 6 bases, with 12 bases between the two germline ends. The CDR3 consists of 15 residues. The CDR3 bases are TGTGCCAGCAGCTTAGTGACAGGTCAGGATGAAAAACTGTTTTTT. Translated, it gives CASSLVTGQDEKLFF.

Only one count was recorded for this clone. The chain joins TRBV10-3 to TRBJ2-3; D gene unclear. Per germline, CDR1 ENHRY and CDR2 SYGVKD. The CDR3 sequence is 15 residues long. V lost 5 bases to trimming and J lost 2 bases, with 14 bases between them. The CDR3 DNA reads TGTGCCATCAGTACGAGTAGGGAAATCACAGATACGCAGTATTTT. It codes for CAISTSREITDTQYF.

The chain recombines TRBV4-3 with TRBJ1-4; TRBD1 is a possible D gene (5 bases). Germline V gene data show CDR1 as LGHNA and CDR2 as YSLEER. The CDR3 covers 14 residues. V lost 4 bases to trimming and J lost 5 bases, with 11 bases between them. DNA for the CDR3: TGCGCCAGCAGCCTGGACACGTCCAATGAAAAACTGTTTTTT. Translated: CASSLDTSNEKLFF.

The table lists this clone with a few counts. The gene calls are TRBV6-6 and TRBJ2-1; weak D call: TRBD2 (6 bases). CDR1 and CDR2 from the germline V gene are MNHNY and SVGAGI (reference sequence). V dropped 5 bases and J dropped 4 bases, with 12 bases sitting between them. CDR3 length equals 14 residues. CDR3 residues: CASSPGVWYNEQFF. For the CDR3, the DNA is TGTGCCAGCAGTCCGGGAGTCTGGTACAATGAGCAGTTCTTC.

The gene calls are TRBV27 and TRBJ2-7; no definite D call. The CDR3 has 14 amino acids. V was shortened by 1 base and J by 0 bases, with 7 bases between the two germline ends. Germline CDR1 and CDR2: MNHEY and SMNVEV (reference sequence). CDR3 in amino acids: CASSLYDNSYEQYF. The CDR3 DNA reads as TGTGCCAGCAGTTTATATGACAACTCCTACGAGCAGTACTTC.

The chain recombines TRBV19 with TRBJ2-2, with 8 bases identical to TRBD2. The CDR3 has 16 residues. J was trimmed by 3 bases and V by 4 bases; bases with no gene match: 7. The germline CDR1 and CDR2 sequences are LNHDA and SQIVND (reference sequence). The CDR3 loop reads CASSNLPAGDTGELFF. As DNA, the CDR3 is TGTGCCAGTAGTAACCTACCAGCGGGAGACACCGGGGAGCTGTTTTTT.

The rearrangement joins TRBV5-6 to TRBJ1-3; the D is unclear. This CDR3 has 15 amino acids. Trimming shortened V by 5 bases and J by 0 bases, and 12 bases separated the two germline ends. Germline loops: CDR1 SGHDT, CDR2 YYEEEE. The CDR3 loop is CASSNGIISGNTIYF. CDR3 nucleotides: TGTGCCAGCAGTAATGGAATAATCTCTGGAAACACCATATATTTT.

The V and J genes are TRBV7-8 and TRBJ2-6, with a possible D match to TRBD1 (6 bases). The V end was cut by 1 base, the J end by 0 bases, with 10 bases between. The CDR3 runs to 17 residues. Germline CDR1 reads SGHVS; CDR2 reads FQNEAQ. CDR3 in amino acids: CASSLDTGFSGANVLTF. In DNA, the CDR3 is TGTGCCAGCAGCTTAGACACAGGGTTCTCTGGGGCCAACGTCCTGACTTTC.

This clone is a singleton in its sample. The gene calls are TRBV27 and TRBJ2-7; no reliable D call. There are 13 residues in the CDR3. Germline lookup yields CDR1 MNHEY and CDR2 SMNVEV (reference sequence). Deletions cut 3 bases from V and 2 bases from J, with 8 bases between. The CDR3 coding sequence is TGTGCCAGCAGTTTTCAGCGCCCCTACGAGCAGTACTTC. It yields the protein CASSFQRPYEQYF.

The CDR3 here is CASKKTGAFYEQYF. CDR3 nucleotide sequence: TGTGCCAGCAAAAAGACAGGGGCTTTCTACGAGCAGTACTTC. J is TRBJ2-7 and V is TRBV28, with 8 bases lining up with TRBD1. Germline lookup yields CDR1 MDHEN and CDR2 SYDVKM. With 7 bases clipped from V and 3 bases from J, the junction kept 8 bases outside the gene matches. This CDR3 has 14 amino acids.

The genes are TRBV7-6 and TRBJ2-7, with 10 bases fitting TRBD2. The germline V gene encodes CDR1 SGHVS and CDR2 FNYEAQ. V lost 6 bases and J lost 2; bases outside the gene matches: 4. The length of the CDR3 is 14 residues. The CDR3 DNA reads as TGTGCCAGCAGACCTCTAGCGGGGGCCTACGAGCAGTACTTC. This codes for CASRPLAGAYEQYF.